The rows below give T cell receptor beta chains drawn from one sample of a study of cytomegalovirus exposure and HLA in healthy donors. Here immunoSEQ multiplex PCR was the method, and the copy in TCRdb shows in-frame clones only, minus some. This sample has tens of thousands of clones, with about 70% found just once. Sequencing input: PBMCs. The receptor set was obtained from a woman aged 55-75 years in good health and CMV-seropositive. Both conserved end residues are part of each CDR3. Each record gives: J gene, D gene, V gene, clone size, CDR3 DNA, CDR3 protein. A D gene is named only where the DNA matches it firmly. Clone size is given for some rows only: seen once, a few or many times, or a class if the clone is expanded.

TRBJ1-5	TRBD1	TRBV19	NA	TGTGCCACCCAGGATGAGGCAGGGGGCCAGCCCCAGCATTTT	CATQDEAGGQPQHF
TRBJ2-1	TRBD2	TRBV19	NA	TGTGCCAGTAGTTCCCGGACTAGCGGCCGTCTCTCCTACAATGAGCAGTTCTTC	CASSSRTSGRLSYNEQFF
TRBJ1-2	NA	TRBV6-1	few	TGTGCCAGCAGCTTGGAAGGACAGTATGGCTACACCTTC	CASSLEGQYGYTF
TRBJ2-1	TRBD1	TRBV9	NA	TGTGCCAGCAGCGTAGCTCGACAGGGGCGAGGTGAGCAGTTCTTC	CASSVARQGRGEQFF
TRBJ1-4	NA	TRBV10-1	few	TGCGCCAGCAGTGAGTCGACTCGAGGTTTCCTGAATGAAAAACTGTTTTTT	CASSESTRGFLNEKLFF
TRBJ1-6	NA	TRBV11-2	few	TGTGCCAGCAGCTCCTTACAGGGATTGTCTTCACCCCTCCACTTT	CASSSLQGLSSPLHF
TRBJ2-7	NA	TRBV2	once	TGTGCCAGCAGTGACCGGGGAGAGCAGTACTTC	CASSDRGEQYF
TRBJ1-5	NA	TRBV18	NA	TGTGCCAGCTCACCAAGGCCAGGCGATCAGCCCCAGCATTTT	CASSPRPGDQPQHF
TRBJ2-3	TRBD2	TRBV11-3	NA	TGTGCCAGCAGCCCTAGCGGGGGGGCGGGCACAGATACGCAGTATTTT	CASSPSGGAGTDTQYF
TRBJ1-2	NA	TRBV18	NA	TGTGCCAGCTCACCACCGACCGGGGATGGCTACACCTTC	CASSPPTGDGYTF
TRBJ2-7	NA	TRBV18	few	TGTGCCAGCTCACCTACAGGTGCAGACGAGCAGTACTTC	CASSPTGADEQYF
TRBJ1-1	NA	TRBV18	NA	TGTGCCAGCTCACCACAAGAGGGCATGAACACTGAAGCTTTCTTT	CASSPQEGMNTEAFF
TRBJ1-2	NA	TRBV27	NA	TGTGCCAGCAGTTCTCACGAGGGCGGCTACACCTTC	CASSSHEGGYTF
TRBJ2-3	TRBD2	TRBV5-4	NA	TGTGCCAGCAGCCCCGGCAGTGGGACTAGCGGCACAGATACGCAGTATTTT	CASSPGSGTSGTDTQYF
TRBJ2-7	NA	TRBV28	NA	TGTGCCAGCAGTTTGCGGCGGATAGTCGGGGACTACGAGCAGTACTTC	CASSLRRIVGDYEQYF
TRBJ2-1	NA	TRBV5-1	NA	TGCGCCAGCAGCTTTTGGACAGATCGGTCCTACAATGAGCAGTTCTTC	CASSFWTDRSYNEQFF
TRBJ1-1	NA	TRBV7-8	NA	TGTGCCAGCACCCTTACGGTGAGAAACACTGAAGCTTTCTTT	CASTLTVRNTEAFF
TRBJ1-6	TRBD1	TRBV4-2	NA	TGTGCCAGCAGCCACCGACAGGGTGAAAATTCACCCCTCCACTTT	CASSHRQGENSPLHF
TRBJ1-1	NA	TRBV7-9	NA	TGTGCCAGCACTATGGGGGCAGCCAACACTGAAGCTTTCTTT	CASTMGAANTEAFF
TRBJ2-5	NA	TRBV7-2	NA	TGTGCCAGCAGCCAGCTGGGGAGCGAGACCCAGTACTTC	CASSQLGSETQYF
TRBJ1-1	TRBD1	TRBV2	NA	TGTGCCAGCAGTGAGGGACAGGGGCTGGACACTGAAGCTTTCTTT	CASSEGQGLDTEAFF
TRBJ2-5	TRBD2	TRBV4-2	NA	TGTGCCAGCAGCAGGGCGGGGGGAATCCAAGAGACCCAGTACTTC	CASSRAGGIQETQYF
TRBJ1-1	TRBD1	TRBV7-2	NA	TGTGCCAGCAGCATAGCTTCCGGGACAGGGGGGGAGGCTTTCTTT	CASSIASGTGGEAFF
TRBJ2-5	NA	TRBV11-3	NA	TGTGCCAGCAGCTTAGATTCCCTACAAGAGACCCAGTACTTC	CASSLDSLQETQYF
TRBJ1-2	NA	TRBV16	NA	TGTGCCAGCAGCCAATCCGCGGGAGGTAGTAATGGCTACACCTTC	CASSQSAGGSNGYTF
TRBJ1-2	NA	TRBV9	few	TGTGCCAGCAGCGTAGGGACAGCTAACTATGGCTACACCTTC	CASSVGTANYGYTF
TRBJ1-4	NA	TRBV2	once	TGTGCCAGCAGCCCCCGGGTGTTTAATGAAAAACTGTTTTTT	CASSPRVFNEKLFF
TRBJ1-2	TRBD1	TRBV7-2	NA	TGTGCCAGCAGCTTAAATCAGGGGGCGTACTACACCTTC	CASSLNQGAYYTF